A single sample gave rise to the 3 T cell receptor beta chains below, sequenced in a study of shared T cell receptors in the human thymus. Here immunoSEQ multiplex PCR was the method, and the copy in TCRdb shows in-frame clones only, minus some. This table holds some 760,000 clones, 80% to 90% found once. These data also featured in a second study, about human thymus T cells.

Source material: thymocytes. The receptors come from a girl under two years old with a congenital heart defect.

The rearrangement links TRBV19 to TRBJ2-2, with 10 bases aligning to TRBD2. The CDR3 runs 16 residues. Unmatched junction bases numbered 12, after V lost 7 bases and J lost 7 bases. The germline gives CDR1 LNHDA, CDR2 SQIVND (reference sequence). The CDR3 bases are TGTGCCAGTACAAAGCGGGGGGGCCATTTAGTCGGGGAGCTGTTTTTT. Residues: CASTKRGGHLVGELFF.

In its sample, this clone was seen a few times. This sequence joins TRBV27 and TRBJ1-1; TRBD1 aligns across 10 bases. After removal of 5 bases from V and 7 bases from J, the junction contained 4 bases not matched to a gene. Germline V gives CDR1 MNHEY, CDR2 SMNVEV (reference sequence). This CDR3 contains 13 residues. CDR3 in amino acids: CASSPRTGGEAFF. Here the CDR3 DNA reads TGTGCCAGCAGTCCTCGGACAGGGGGTGAAGCTTTCTTT.

The V and J genes are TRBV7-2 and TRBJ2-7; TRBD1 agrees at 9 bases. The CDR3 totals 16 residues. J lost 2 bases, V lost 0 bases, and 5 bases had no gene match. Germline V gene sequence: CDR1 SGHTA, CDR2 FQGNSA. CDR3 coding DNA: TGTGCCAGCAGCTTAGCTGGTGACAGGGGGACCTACGAGCAGTACTTC. Translated: CASSLAGDRGTYEQYF. Supplemented by reference TRBV7-2 and TRBJ2-7, the full variable domain reads GAGVSQSPSNKVTEKGKDVELRCDPISGHTALYWYRQSLGQGLEFLIYFQGNSAPDKSGLPSDRFSAERTGGSVSTLTIQRTQQEDSAVYLCASSLAGDRGTYEQYFGPGTRLTVT.